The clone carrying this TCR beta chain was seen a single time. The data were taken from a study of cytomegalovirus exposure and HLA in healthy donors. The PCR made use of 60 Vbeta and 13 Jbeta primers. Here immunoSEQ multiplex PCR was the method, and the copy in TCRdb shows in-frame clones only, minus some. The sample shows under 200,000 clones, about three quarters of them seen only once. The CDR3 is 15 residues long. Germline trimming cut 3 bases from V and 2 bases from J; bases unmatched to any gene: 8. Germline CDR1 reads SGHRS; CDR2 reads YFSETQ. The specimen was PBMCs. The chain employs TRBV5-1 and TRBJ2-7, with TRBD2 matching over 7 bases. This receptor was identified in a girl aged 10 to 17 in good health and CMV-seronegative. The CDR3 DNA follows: TGCGCCAGCAGCTCCCCGGGCGGGGGACCCTACGAGCAGTACTTC. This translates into CASSSPGGGPYEQYF.